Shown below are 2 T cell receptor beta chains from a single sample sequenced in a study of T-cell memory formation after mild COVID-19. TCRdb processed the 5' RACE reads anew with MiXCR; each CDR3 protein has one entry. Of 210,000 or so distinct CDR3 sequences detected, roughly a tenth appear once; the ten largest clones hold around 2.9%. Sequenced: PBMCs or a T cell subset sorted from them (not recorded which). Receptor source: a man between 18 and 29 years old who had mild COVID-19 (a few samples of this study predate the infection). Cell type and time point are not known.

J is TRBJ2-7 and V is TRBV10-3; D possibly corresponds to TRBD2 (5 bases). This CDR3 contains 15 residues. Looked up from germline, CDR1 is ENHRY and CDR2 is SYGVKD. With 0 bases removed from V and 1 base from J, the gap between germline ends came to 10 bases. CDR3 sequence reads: CAISESPPGSYEQYF. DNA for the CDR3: TGTGCCATCAGTGAGTCGCCCCCGGGATCCTACGAGCAGTACTTC.

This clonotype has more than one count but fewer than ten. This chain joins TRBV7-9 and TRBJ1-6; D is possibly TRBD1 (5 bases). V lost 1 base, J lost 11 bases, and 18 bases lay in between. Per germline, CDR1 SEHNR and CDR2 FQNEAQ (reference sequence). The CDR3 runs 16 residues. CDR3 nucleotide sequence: TGTGCCAGCAGCTTAGGTGGAACCGTACACAGGCCACCCCTCCACTTT. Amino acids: CASSLGGTVHRPPLHF.